The T cell receptor (beta chain) described here comes from a study of cytomegalovirus exposure and HLA in healthy donors. Whole-study findings and limits: As a later analysis revealed, most CMV-associated TCR beta chains appeared HLA-restricted. The sole available immune exposure information was CMV serostatus. In an earlier analysis, in some 600 donors, most V segments appeared productive either ~87% or ~30% of the time.

Trimming removed 0 bases from V and 6 bases from J, with 12 bases in between. The germline V gene has CDR1 LGHNA and CDR2 YSLEER. CDR3 length: 15 amino acids. It was with 60 Vbeta and 13 Jbeta primers that the PCR ran. TCRdb's copy holds only in-frame clones and misses some; the assay was immunoSEQ multiplex PCR. The sample lists approximately 190,000 clones, roughly 12% seen once, with 7.8% in the top ten. This clone was detected only a few times. The antigen remains unidentified. The sequenced material came from PBMCs. The rearrangement links TRBV4-3 to TRBJ2-1, with D possibly matching TRBD2 (5 bases). This TCR was recovered from a man aged 50-59 years in good health and CMV-seropositive. This CDR3 is CASSQEGSRSNEQFF. The CDR3, as DNA: TGCGCCAGCAGCCAAGAGGGGAGTAGGAGCAATGAGCAGTTCTTC.